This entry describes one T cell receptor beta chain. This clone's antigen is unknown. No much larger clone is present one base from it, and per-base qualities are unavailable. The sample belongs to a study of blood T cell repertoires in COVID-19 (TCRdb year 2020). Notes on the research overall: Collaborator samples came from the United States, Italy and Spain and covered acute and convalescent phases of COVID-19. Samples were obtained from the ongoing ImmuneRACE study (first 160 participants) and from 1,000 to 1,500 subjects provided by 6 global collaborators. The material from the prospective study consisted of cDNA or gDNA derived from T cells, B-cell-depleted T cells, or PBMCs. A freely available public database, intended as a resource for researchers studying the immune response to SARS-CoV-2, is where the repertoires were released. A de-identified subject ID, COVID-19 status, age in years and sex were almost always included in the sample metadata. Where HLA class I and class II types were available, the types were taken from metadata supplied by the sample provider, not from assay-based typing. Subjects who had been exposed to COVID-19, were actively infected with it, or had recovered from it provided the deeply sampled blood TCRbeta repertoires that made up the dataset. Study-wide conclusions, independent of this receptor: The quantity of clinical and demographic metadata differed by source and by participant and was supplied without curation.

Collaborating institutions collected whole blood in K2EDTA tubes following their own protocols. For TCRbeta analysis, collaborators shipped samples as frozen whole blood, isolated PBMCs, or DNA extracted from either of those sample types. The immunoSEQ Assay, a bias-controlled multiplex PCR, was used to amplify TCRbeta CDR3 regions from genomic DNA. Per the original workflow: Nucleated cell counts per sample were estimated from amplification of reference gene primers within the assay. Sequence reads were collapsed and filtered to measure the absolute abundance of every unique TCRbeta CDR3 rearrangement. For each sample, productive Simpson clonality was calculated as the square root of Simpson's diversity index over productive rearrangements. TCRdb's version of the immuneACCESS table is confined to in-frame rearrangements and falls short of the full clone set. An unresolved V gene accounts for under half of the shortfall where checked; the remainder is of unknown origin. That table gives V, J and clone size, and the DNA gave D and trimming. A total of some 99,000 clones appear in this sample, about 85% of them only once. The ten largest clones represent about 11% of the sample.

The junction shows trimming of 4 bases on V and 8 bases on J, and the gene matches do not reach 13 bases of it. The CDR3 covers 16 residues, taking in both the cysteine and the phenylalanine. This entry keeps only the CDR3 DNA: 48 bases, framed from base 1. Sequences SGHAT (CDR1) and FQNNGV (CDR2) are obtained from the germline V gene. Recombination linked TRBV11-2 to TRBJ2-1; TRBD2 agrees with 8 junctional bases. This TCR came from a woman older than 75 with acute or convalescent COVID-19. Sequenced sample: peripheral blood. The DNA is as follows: TGTGCCAGCAGCTCAACCGGGACTAGACTACGGGATGAGCAGTTCTTC. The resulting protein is CASSSTGTRLRDEQFF.